These T cell receptor beta chains were read from a single sample in a study of T cell repertoires and HLA-DP antigens. The antigens of these receptors remain unknown. Only in-frame clones appear in the TCRdb table, and some are missing; sequencing was by immunoSEQ multiplex PCR. Of about 89,000 clones listed, about 89% were seen once; the top ten hold less than 2%. Sequencing used CD4+ T cells from PBMCs. These receptors all come from a man aged 45-60 years in good health and CMV-seronegative. CDR3s include the opening cysteine and the closing phenylalanine or tryptophan. Fields, in order: V gene, J gene, CDR3 protein.

>TRBV5-8|TRBJ1-2
CASSLGGRDYGYTF
>TRBV6-1|TRBJ2-1
CASSEPGGNKYNEQFF
>TRBV27|TRBJ1-1
CASSFRESTEAFF
>TRBV7-8|TRBJ2-2
CASSLAASGVYTGELFF
>TRBV6-1|TRBJ1-5
CASSEAENRGLGNQPQHF
>TRBV7-9|TRBJ2-1
CASSSSFLASYNEQFF
>TRBV5-8|TRBJ1-5
CASTHSSNQPQHF
>TRBV7-8|TRBJ1-6
CASSLKGNSPLHF
>TRBV29-1|TRBJ2-1
CSVAPVGGYNEQFF
>TRBV5-1|TRBJ2-1
CASSLGQANEQFF
>TRBV2|TRBJ2-7
CASSERRLYEQYF
>TRBV5-6|TRBJ1-2
CASRLRGGQGAGGYTF
>TRBV7-9|TRBJ1-4
CASRSGTEGEKLFF
>TRBV30|TRBJ1-2
CAWDRYYGYTF
>TRBV6-5|TRBJ1-1
CASSDAPPTEAFF
>TRBV9|TRBJ2-3
CASSLGLDTQYF
>TRBV5-1|TRBJ1-4
CASSLFGPATNEKLFF
>TRBV4-1|TRBJ1-4
CASSQVGVKLFF
>TRBV6-6|TRBJ2-1
CASSYEQPYNEQFF
>TRBV5-1|TRBJ1-4
CASSKPGGDEKLFF
>TRBV14|TRBJ2-3
CASSRPRAGTDTQYF
>TRBV11-3|TRBJ2-7
CASSLSSGSGYEQYF
>TRBV6-5|-
CASSTGVSGAEQYF
>TRBV5-1|TRBJ2-7
CASSLERGGNEQYF
>TRBV5-1|TRBJ1-2
CASRGTDSNYGYTF
>TRBV9|TRBJ1-1
CASSADMNTEAFF
>TRBV27|TRBJ2-2
CASSLKGIGTGELFF
>TRBV7-2|TRBJ1-2
CASSYPPGRSGYTF
>TRBV5-3|TRBJ1-6
CASSFDQATSPLHF
>TRBV4-2|TRBJ2-5
CASSQVTSGGRETQYF
>TRBV6-1|TRBJ2-3
CASRRTHSTDTQYF